Following are 3 T cell receptor beta chains from one sample sequenced in a study of naive and memory T cell subsets. Both TRBC1 and TRBC2 were covered by a beta constant-region primer of two equimolar oligonucleotides. Ligated cDNA was amplified by four rounds of PCR with nested alpha and beta constant-region primers and SP2. MiXCR, applied by TCRdb to the UMI-ligation and nested PCR reads, yields one record per CDR3 protein. The profile covers some 22,000 distinct CDR3 sequences, with more than 7% appearing a single time and 22% taken by the ten largest. The sequencing sample was made of central memory CD8+ T cells from blood. Source of these receptors: a human donor in good health.

This clonotype was recorded at least ten times. The chain has TRBV5-1 and TRBJ2-1; TRBD2 aligns across 14 bases. Germline trimming cut 0 bases from V and 2 bases from J; bases unmatched to any gene: 13. There are 21 residues in the CDR3. Germline V gene lookup returns CDR1 SGHRS and CDR2 YFSETQ. The CDR3 DNA sequence: TGCGCCAGCAGCTTGGCCCTGACTAGCGGGAGGGCCGATTGGACCTACAATGAGCAGTTCTTC. This codes for CASSLALTSGRADWTYNEQFF. Looking up the rest from reference TRBV5-1 and TRBJ2-1 gives the full variable domain: KAGVTQTPRYLIKTRGQQVTLSCSPISGHRSVSWYQQTPGQGLQFLFEYFSETQRNKGNFPGRFSGRQFSNSRSEMNVSTLELGDSALYLCASSLALTSGRADWTYNEQFFGPGTRLTVL.

This clonotype was seen many times. V is TRBV28 and J is TRBJ1-5, with D perhaps TRBD1 (6 bases). There are 16 residues in the CDR3. Germline loops: CDR1 MDHEN, CDR2 SYDVKM. The V gene lost 3 bases and the J gene lost 5 bases, with 17 bases spanning the gap. CDR3 DNA sequence: TGTGCCAGCAGTTTCATGCGGGGAGAGGGGGATCAGCCCCAGCATTTT. Its translation: CASSFMRGEGDQPQHF.

In DNA, the CDR3 is TGCAGTGCTAGAGATTGGGCTGTACAAGAGACCCAGTACTTC. The encoded protein is CSARDWAVQETQYF. The chain has TRBV20-1 and TRBJ2-5; D not certain. Germline V gene data show CDR1 as DFQATT and CDR2 as SNEGSKA (reference sequence). The CDR3 loop spans 14 amino acids. The V end lost 0 bases, the J end lost 2 bases, and 10 bases lay between the germline ends.